What follows is one T cell receptor (beta chain) and its context. What it recognizes is unknown. A read error may produce the germline difference seen at one junction end. The library came from three nested PCR rounds adapted from ARM-PCR protocols. TCRdb passed the multiplex PCR reads through MiXCR, listing each CDR3 protein once. The sample lists roughly 220,000 distinct CDR3 sequences, 70% to 75% seen once, with about 23% in the top ten. This CDR3 spans 11 amino acids. CDR1 is SGHAT and CDR2 is FQNNGV in the germline V gene. This sample stems from a study of tumor and adjacent non-tumor tissue in lung cancer. The template was RNA from unsorted bulk tissue. Points from the study as a whole: Tumor TCR diversity, when higher, was linked to shorter survival. Tumor tissue had significantly higher TCR diversity than normal lung.

This sequence originates from a man between 60 and 75 years old with non-small cell lung cancer. The chain employs TRBV11-2 and TRBJ2-1, with D uncertain. The specimen was lung tumor tissue. CDR3 bases: TGTGTCAGCAGTGCTACTCCAGAGCAGTTCTTC. Its translation is CVSSATPEQFF.